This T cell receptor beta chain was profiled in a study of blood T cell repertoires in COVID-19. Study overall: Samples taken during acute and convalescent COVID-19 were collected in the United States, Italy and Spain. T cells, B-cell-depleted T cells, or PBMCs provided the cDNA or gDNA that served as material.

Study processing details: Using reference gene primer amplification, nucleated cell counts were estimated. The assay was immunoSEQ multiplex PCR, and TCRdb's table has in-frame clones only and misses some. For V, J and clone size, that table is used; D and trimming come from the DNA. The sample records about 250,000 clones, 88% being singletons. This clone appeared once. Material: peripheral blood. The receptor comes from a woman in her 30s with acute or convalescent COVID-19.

CDR3 protein: CSVSPGGETQYF. CDR3 coding DNA: TGCAGCGTTTCCCCGGGGGGAGAGACCCAGTACTTC. This rearrangement joins TRBV29-1 to TRBJ2-5; TRBD2 aligns across 7 bases. This CDR3 comprises 12 residues. V lost 5 bases, J lost 4 bases, and 4 bases stayed unmatched. Per germline, CDR1 SQVTM and CDR2 ANQGSEA.